The clone carrying this T cell receptor beta chain was seen more than once but under ten times. Its target is unknown. Molecules of cDNA were individually given unique molecular identifiers that were attached to them. TCRdb reprocessed the 5' RACE reads via MiXCR and lists one record per CDR3 protein. The data contain tens of thousands of distinct CDR3 sequences, approximately 5.8% of them singletons. This sample stems from a study of early T cells in non-severe SARS-CoV-2 infection. Overall study context: Unsorted whole blood bulk RNA was sequenced, with unpaired chains.

Study results and caveats: CD4 and private specificities were missed by VDJdb matching, which favored anti-spike CD8 responses.

CDR3 length: 16 residues. The V end lost 4 bases, the J end lost 0 bases, and 14 bases lay between the germline ends. Germline assignment: CDR1 SGHRS and CDR2 YFSETQ. This TCR was recovered from an adult who was a healthcare worker with PCR-confirmed SARS-CoV-2 infection or an uninfected control (not recorded which). The sequenced material came from whole blood. This sequence joins TRBV5-1 and TRBJ2-1, with D perhaps assigned TRBD1 or TRBD2 (6 bases each). The CDR3 DNA follows: TGCGCCAGCAGCGGAGGGGGTCCGAGCTCCTACAATGAGCAGTTCTTC. Translating it yields CASSGGGPSSYNEQFF.